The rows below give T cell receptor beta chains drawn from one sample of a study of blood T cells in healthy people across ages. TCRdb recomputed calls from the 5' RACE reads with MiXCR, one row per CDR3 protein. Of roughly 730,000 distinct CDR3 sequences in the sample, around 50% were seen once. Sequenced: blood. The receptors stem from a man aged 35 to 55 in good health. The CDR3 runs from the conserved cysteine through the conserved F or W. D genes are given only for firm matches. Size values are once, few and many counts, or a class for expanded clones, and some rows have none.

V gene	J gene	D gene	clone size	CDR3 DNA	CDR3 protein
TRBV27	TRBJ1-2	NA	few	TGTGCTAGCAGTTTAATGGGGGGTCAGTATGGCTACACCTTC	CASSLMGGQYGYTF
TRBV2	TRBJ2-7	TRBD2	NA	TGTGCCAGCACCAGCGGGGGGTCCTACTACAATGAGCAGTACTTC	CASTSGGSYYNEQYF
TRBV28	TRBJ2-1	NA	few	TGTGCCAGCAGTTTCGAGGGCCTCGGGTACAATGAGCAGTTCTTC	CASSFEGLGYNEQFF
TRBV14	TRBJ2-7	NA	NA	TGTGCCAGCAGCCAAGAGAGTTTCTTGAACAGGCGAGGGTACGAGCAGTACTTC	CASSQESFLNRRGYEQYF
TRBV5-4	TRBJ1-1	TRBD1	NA	TGTGCCAGCAGCTCGAGACAGGGGGTAATGAACACTGAAGCTTTCTTT	CASSSRQGVMNTEAFF
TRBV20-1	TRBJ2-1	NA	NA	TGCAGTGCTAGAGATCCCCCTGAGCAGTTCTTC	CSARDPPEQFF
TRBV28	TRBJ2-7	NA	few	TGTGCCAGCAGTTTAGGGGGGGGCGGGAGAAGGGGCGAGCAGTACTTC	CASSLGGGGRRGEQYF
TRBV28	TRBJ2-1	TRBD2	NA	TGTGCCAGCAGGGACGGCGGACTAGCGCACAATGAGCAGTTCTTC	CASRDGGLAHNEQFF
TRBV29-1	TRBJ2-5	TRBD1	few	TGCAGCGTGGACAGGGGGCAGGGAGAGACCCAGTACTTC	CSVDRGQGETQYF
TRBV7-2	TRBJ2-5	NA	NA	TGTGCCAGCAGCCCGCAGGATGGCGGGGAAGAGACCCAGTACTTC	CASSPQDGGEETQYF
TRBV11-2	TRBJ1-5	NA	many	TGTGCCAGCAGCCCGGGGGGCAATCAGCCCCAGCATTTT	CASSPGGNQPQHF
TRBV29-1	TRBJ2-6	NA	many	TGCAGCGTTCACGGGGGATCTGGGGCCAACGTCCTGACTTTC	CSVHGGSGANVLTF
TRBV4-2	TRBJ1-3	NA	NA	TGTGCCAGCAGCCAAGGTGCTAATACGGGCAGGCCAGGAAACACCATATATTTT	CASSQGANTGRPGNTIYF
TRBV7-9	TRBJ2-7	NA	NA	TGTGCCAGCAGCTTATCTTCGATGACTAGCTCCTACGAGCAGTACTTC	CASSLSSMTSSYEQYF
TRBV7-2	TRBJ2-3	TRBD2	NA	TGTGCCAGCAGCCGAGGACTAGCGGGATCCTCCACAGATACGCAGTATTTT	CASSRGLAGSSTDTQYF
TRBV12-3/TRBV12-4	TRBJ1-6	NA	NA	TGTGCCAGCAGTTTACAGGGCCCCTATAATTCACCCCTCCACTTT	CASSLQGPYNSPLHF
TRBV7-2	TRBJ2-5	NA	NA	TGTGCCAGCAGCCGTCCCCCGATCGGAGAGACCCAGTACTTC	CASSRPPIGETQYF
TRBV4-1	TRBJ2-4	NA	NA	TGCGCCAGCAGCCAAGATCTTGTACAGGGCGCCAAAAACATTCAGTACTTC	CASSQDLVQGAKNIQYF
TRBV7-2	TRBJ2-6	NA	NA	TGTGCCAGCAGCGCTCAGGTCAGCTCTGGGGCCAACGTCCTGACTTTC	CASSAQVSSGANVLTF
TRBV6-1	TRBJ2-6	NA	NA	TGTGCCAGCAGTCCGTCCCTGCCCTCCTCTGGGGCCAACGTCCTGACTTTC	CASSPSLPSSGANVLTF
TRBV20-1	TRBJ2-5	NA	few	TGCAGTGCTAGAGACCAGGAAGAGACCCAGTACTTC	CSARDQEETQYF
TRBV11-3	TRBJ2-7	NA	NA	TGTGCCAGCAGCCCACGTACAGGGTCCTTCGAGCAGTACTTC	CASSPRTGSFEQYF
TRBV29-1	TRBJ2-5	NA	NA	TGCAGCGTTTCCGATAGTGGAAATCGGAAGACCCAGTACTTC	CSVSDSGNRKTQYF
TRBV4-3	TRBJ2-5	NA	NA	TGCGCCAGCAGCCAAGATTGGATAGGAGAGACCCAGTACTTC	CASSQDWIGETQYF
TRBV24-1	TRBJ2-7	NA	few	TGTGCCACACCGGACATGCCGAACGAGCAGTACTTC	CATPDMPNEQYF
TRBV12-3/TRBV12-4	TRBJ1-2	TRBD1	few	TGTGCCAGCAGTTGGACAGGCCTTCCCTGGGAAGGCTACACCTTC	CASSWTGLPWEGYTF
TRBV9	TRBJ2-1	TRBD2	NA	TGTGCCAGCAGCGTAGGCCCGGCGGGAGTGGGTAATGAGCAGTTCTTC	CASSVGPAGVGNEQFF
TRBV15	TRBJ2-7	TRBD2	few	TGTGCCACCAGCAGGGCGGGGGAAGGCTACGAGCAGTACTTC	CATSRAGEGYEQYF
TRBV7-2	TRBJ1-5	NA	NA	TGTGCCAGCAGCTTAGGGGCAGGGAGGAGCAATCAGCCCCAGCATTTT	CASSLGAGRSNQPQHF
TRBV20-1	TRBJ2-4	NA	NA	TGCAGTGCTAGAAGCCTGCACCCTCCCATCGACATTCAGTACTTC	CSARSLHPPIDIQYF
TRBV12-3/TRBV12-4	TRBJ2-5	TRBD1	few	TGTGCCAGCAGTGTCGGGACAGGGGTGGGAGAGCAGTACTTC	CASSVGTGVGEQYF
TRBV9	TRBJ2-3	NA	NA	TGTGCCAGCAGCGCGAGGCGCGGGGGCACAGATACGCAGTATTTT	CASSARRGGTDTQYF
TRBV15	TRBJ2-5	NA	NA	TGTGCCACCAGGGCGCGAGGTGAGACCCAGTACTTC	CATRARGETQYF
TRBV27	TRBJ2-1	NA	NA	TGTGCCAGCAGTTTACGGACTGACACTGAAAAATACAATGAGCAGTTCTTC	CASSLRTDTEKYNEQFF
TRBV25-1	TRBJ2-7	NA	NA	TGTGCCAGCCCCCAGGTGTTGGGCGAGCAGTACTTC	CASPQVLGEQYF
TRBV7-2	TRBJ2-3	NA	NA	TGTGCCAGCAGCTTGAGGAGGCCCTCTAGCACAGATACGCAGTATTTT	CASSLRRPSSTDTQYF
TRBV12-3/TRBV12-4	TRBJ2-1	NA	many	TGTGCCAGCAGTGGGGGCCCGTTAGGCAATGAGCAGTTCTTC	CASSGGPLGNEQFF
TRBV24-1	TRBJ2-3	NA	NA	TGTGCCACCAGTGATCGACAGGCTCCCCTCACAGATACGCAGTATTTT	CATSDRQAPLTDTQYF
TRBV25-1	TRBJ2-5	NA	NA	TGTGCCAGCAAAAGGGACGGATTCCAAGAGACCCAGTACTTC	CASKRDGFQETQYF
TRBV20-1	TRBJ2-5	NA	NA	TGCAGTGCTAGAGGGAGGGCCCAAGAGACCCAGTACTTC	CSARGRAQETQYF
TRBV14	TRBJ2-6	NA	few	TGTGCCAGCAGCCAAGATTCGGGCCCTGGGGCCAACGTCCTGACTTTC	CASSQDSGPGANVLTF
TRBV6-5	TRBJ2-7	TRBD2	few	TGTGCCAGCAGTTACTCGGGCGCCCGGCGGGAGGGCGAGCAGTACTTC	CASSYSGARREGEQYF
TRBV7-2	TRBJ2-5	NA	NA	TGTGCCAGCAGCTTATCAAAAGGGTTTGTGGGCCAAGAGACCCAGTACTTC	CASSLSKGFVGQETQYF
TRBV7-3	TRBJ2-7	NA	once	TGTGCCAGCAGCAATGGCCCCAGGGGCTACGAGCAGTACTTC	CASSNGPRGYEQYF
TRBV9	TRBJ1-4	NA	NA	TGTGCCAGCAGCGACGGAATGTGGGAGGCAAATGAAAAACTGTTTTTT	CASSDGMWEANEKLFF
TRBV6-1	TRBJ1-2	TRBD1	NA	TGTGCCAGCAGCGGACAGGGTGACTATGGCTACACCTTC	CASSGQGDYGYTF
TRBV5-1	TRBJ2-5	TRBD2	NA	TGCGCCAGCAGCTTGGCGCTAGCGGGAGGCAGAGGGACCCAGTACTTC	CASSLALAGGRGTQYF
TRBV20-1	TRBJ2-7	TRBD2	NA	TGCAGTGCTGCCGGGACTAGCCCCTACAATGAGCAGTACTTC	CSAAGTSPYNEQYF
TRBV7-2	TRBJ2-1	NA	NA	TGTGCCAGCAGCTTATTACTCCCGTCGGCTGAGCAGTTCTTC	CASSLLLPSAEQFF
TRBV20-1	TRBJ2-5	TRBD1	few	TGCAGTGCTAGGGAACAGGGGCGAGAGACCCAGTACTTC	CSAREQGRETQYF
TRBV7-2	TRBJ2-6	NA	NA	TGTGCCAGCAGCTTAGTTGTGGGGGCGGCCAACGTCCTGACTTTC	CASSLVVGAANVLTF
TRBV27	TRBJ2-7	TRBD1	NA	TGTGCCAGCAGTCCGACGACAGGGCCCCGCTCCTACGAGCAGTACTTC	CASSPTTGPRSYEQYF
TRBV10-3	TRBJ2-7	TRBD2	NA	TGTGCCATCAGTGGGACTAGTTACGGCGAGCAGTACTTC	CAISGTSYGEQYF
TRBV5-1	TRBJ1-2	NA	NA	TGCGCCAGCAGCCTGACAGAGTTTCTTAACTATGGCTACACCTTC	CASSLTEFLNYGYTF
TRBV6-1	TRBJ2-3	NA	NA	TGTGCCACCCTAGGAGCGTTTAGCACAGATACGCAGTATTTT	CATLGAFSTDTQYF
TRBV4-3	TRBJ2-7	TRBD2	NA	TGCGCCAGCAGCACACGAGCGGGAGTCTACGAGCAGTACTTC	CASSTRAGVYEQYF
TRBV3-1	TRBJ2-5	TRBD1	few	TGTGCCAGCAGCCAGACAGGGGGAGAGACCCAGTACTTC	CASSQTGGETQYF
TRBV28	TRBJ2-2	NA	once	TGTGCCAGCAGTCTTTTTAGCGGGGAGCTGTTTTTT	CASSLFSGELFF
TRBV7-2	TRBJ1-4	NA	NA	TGTGCCAGCAGCGGCAGGGCTGAAAAACTGTTTTTT	CASSGRAEKLFF